A selection of T cell receptor beta chains follows, all from one sample in a study of shared clonotypes between healthy human individuals. The table came from immunoSEQ multiplex PCR; TCRdb's copy has only in-frame clones and leaves some out. Of some 2,000,000 clones in the sample, around 95% are singletons; the top ten hold roughly 0.13%. The source material was naive CD4+ T cells sorted from blood. The source is a man aged 18 to 30 in good health. Each CDR3 is given without its conserved first and last residue.

V: TRBV19; length: 11; CDR3: ASTEQLDSPLH
V: TRBV20-1; length: 9; CDR3: SASSVYGYT
V: TRBV7-2; length: 16; CDR3: ASSLGWGTGGSYNEQF
V: TRBV18; length: 12; CDR3: ASSPPTNTGELF
V: TRBV7-7; length: 11; CDR3: ASSLTRSGELF
V: TRBV7-2; length: 13; CDR3: ASSFGGPNTGELF
V: TRBV7-2; length: 13; CDR3: ASSLVAGGAGELF
V: TRBV6-6; length: 12; CDR3: ASRQGQPPVGYT
V: TRBV6-5; length: 11; CDR3: ASRRGSSDTQY
V: TRBV6-1; length: 13; CDR3: ASTLQAAGVYEQY
V: TRBV5-1; length: 12; CDR3: ASSLGGLGETQY
V: TRBV10-3; length: 12; CDR3: AISEGVGRAEAF
V: TRBV29-1; length: 10; CDR3: SGWDRNTEAF
V: TRBV6-5; length: 13; CDR3: ASRKRSRGDTEAF
V: TRBV7-8; length: 14; CDR3: ASSLGRVSGQETQY
V: TRBV2; length: 13; CDR3: ASSVSGTIQETQY
V: TRBV15; length: 14; CDR3: ATSRARDGGRYEQY
V: TRBV4-3; length: 12; CDR3: ASSQDRGPETQY
V: TRBV18; length: 13; CDR3: ASSPGQGGRNEQF
V: TRBV9; length: 14; CDR3: ASSVALGTGANVLT
V: TRBV19; length: 13; CDR3: ASSPRAGGSYEQY
V: TRBV29-1; length: 9; CDR3: SVPSLNEQF
V: TRBV5-1; length: 14; CDR3: ASSLEGSGGGETQY
V: TRBV10-3; length: 12; CDR3: AISEVRGNTEAF
V: TRBV10-1; length: 12; CDR3: ALSGGALTGELF
V: TRBV2; length: 12; CDR3: ASKKNDIRDGYT
V: TRBV7-9; length: 13; CDR3: ASSAWSGGQETQY
V: TRBV7-8; length: 14; CDR3: ASSLEDRGLFYGYT
V: TRBV4-3; length: 14; CDR3: ASSQDLGNRGAEAF
V: TRBV9; length: 12; CDR3: ASSRSGGQETQY
V: TRBV5-4; length: 11; CDR3: ASSSSPHYEQY
V: TRBV5-5; length: 13; CDR3: ASSWRGALEEKLF
V: TRBV19; length: 13; CDR3: ASSTRGQGNYGYT
V: TRBV19; length: 15; CDR3: ASSMSETGTGIYEQY
V: TRBV10-3; length: 13; CDR3: AISGGVSSGNTIY
V: TRBV28; length: 8; CDR3: ATGVQPQH
V: TRBV6-5; length: 11; CDR3: ASSRRLYNEQF
V: TRBV2; length: 10; CDR3: ASKIPGNEQY
V: TRBV30; length: 15; CDR3: AWSGGLAGAGGETQY
V: TRBV11-3; length: 11; CDR3: ASGTQDYNEQF
V: TRBV5-1; length: 13; CDR3: ASSPTDRGGETQY
V: TRBV18; length: 13; CDR3: ASSPYRDRNEKLF
V: TRBV7-3; length: 14; CDR3: ASSLSPALGGTEAF
V: TRBV5-1; length: 16; CDR3: ASSSLAGGSFSYNEQF
V: TRBV5-4; length: 12; CDR3: ASSWGTGGGEQY
V: TRBV5-4; length: 13; CDR3: ASSFDIPKHYEQY